Listed below are T cell receptor beta chains from one sample, sequenced in a study of T cells in localized non-small cell lung cancer. Sequencing used immunoSEQ multiplex PCR; TCRdb keeps in-frame clones, though not all of them. Of 78,000 or so clones in the sample, approximately 84% were seen once. The material was peripheral blood, obtained before any cancer treatment. These receptors all stem from a man between 40 and 69 years old with stage I lung adenocarcinoma. The CDR3 runs from the conserved cysteine through the conserved F or W. Each record gives: V gene, clone size, J gene, CDR3 protein. Some rows have no size entry. The others give once, few or many, or a class for an expanded clone.

V: TRBV7-6
size: -
J: TRBJ2-2
CDR3: CASSLVRGGTGELFF

V: TRBV18
size: -
J: TRBJ1-1
CDR3: CASSPQGSNTEAFF

V: TRBV5-1
size: -
J: TRBJ1-1
CDR3: CASSLAGRAVNTEAFF

V: TRBV28
size: -
J: TRBJ2-7
CDR3: CASRPPAGNSYEQYF

V: TRBV27
size: -
J: TRBJ2-5
CDR3: CASSLGLAGNAETQYF

V: TRBV15
size: -
J: TRBJ1-4
CDR3: CATSSGTGIEKLFF

V: TRBV5-4
size: -
J: TRBJ2-5
CDR3: CASSARSVEETQYF

V: TRBV9
size: -
J: TRBJ1-3
CDR3: CASSVGPDSGNTIYF

V: TRBV5-6
size: -
J: TRBJ1-3
CDR3: CASSLYSGFSGNTIYF

V: TRBV6-5
size: -
J: TRBJ2-7
CDR3: CASSPRHNSYEQYF

V: TRBV29-1
size: -
J: TRBJ1-5
CDR3: CSVADRGQPQHF

V: TRBV25-1
size: -
J: TRBJ2-5
CDR3: CASSTRDGRTGETQYF

V: TRBV2
size: few
J: TRBJ1-1
CDR3: CASRAADRGNTEAFF

V: TRBV4-3
size: once
J: TRBJ2-1
CDR3: CASSHILPGLASNEQFF

V: TRBV6-6
size: medium-sized
J: TRBJ2-7
CDR3: CASSRTERTDQYF

V: TRBV7-9
size: -
J: TRBJ2-2
CDR3: CASSLNVGGELFF

V: TRBV5-1
size: -
J: TRBJ2-5
CDR3: CASSLVTAGGVLQTQYF

V: TRBV18
size: -
J: TRBJ1-2
CDR3: CASSRELPGQGGGYTF

V: TRBV4-1
size: many
J: TRBJ2-2
CDR3: CASSQTTELGRELFF

V: TRBV19
size: -
J: TRBJ2-1
CDR3: CASSPGLAGDNEQFF

V: TRBV5-4
size: -
J: TRBJ2-2
CDR3: CASSSSNQANTGELFF

V: TRBV11-2
size: -
J: TRBJ2-1
CDR3: CASSRDLSSYNEQFF

V: TRBV30
size: -
J: TRBJ1-5
CDR3: CAWSTGPHQPQHF

V: TRBV5-1
size: -
J: TRBJ1-6
CDR3: CASSTGQANSYNSPLHF

V: TRBV5-1
size: -
J: TRBJ1-5
CDR3: CASSFKQGRYNQPQHF

V: TRBV27
size: once
J: TRBJ2-6
CDR3: CASRGLRKGANVLTF

V: TRBV7-2
size: -
J: TRBJ1-1
CDR3: CASSLSLTTEAFF

V: TRBV11-2
size: -
J: TRBJ2-7
CDR3: CASSLPGLTYEQYF

V: TRBV19
size: -
J: TRBJ1-5
CDR3: CASRLREGWRQPQHF

V: TRBV5-1
size: -
J: TRBJ2-4
CDR3: CASSLAAGGIEDIQYF

V: TRBV7-2
size: -
J: TRBJ1-1
CDR3: CASRRGPNTEAFF

V: TRBV19
size: once
J: TRBJ1-2
CDR3: CATRTGNGYTF

V: TRBV2
size: -
J: TRBJ2-5
CDR3: CATSRAGVRETQYF

V: TRBV7-2
size: -
J: TRBJ1-1
CDR3: CASSLEGGINTEAFF

V: TRBV29-1
size: -
J: TRBJ2-5
CDR3: CSVEQETQYF

V: TRBV5-4
size: -
J: TRBJ2-3
CDR3: CASSPLTAGGLDTQYF

V: TRBV9
size: few
J: TRBJ2-2
CDR3: CASSAQLATGELFF

V: TRBV27
size: -
J: TRBJ2-7
CDR3: CASSSPGQGSYEQYF

V: TRBV7-9
size: few
J: TRBJ2-7
CDR3: CASSFQVTSGGAPYEQYF

V: TRBV6-5
size: -
J: TRBJ2-5
CDR3: CASTHGVGETQYF

V: TRBV28
size: -
J: TRBJ1-2
CDR3: CASRTDGLGANYGYTF

V: TRBV27
size: -
J: TRBJ2-7
CDR3: CASRPGNSYEQYF

V: TRBV4-3
size: -
J: TRBJ2-7
CDR3: CASSQDRAGADYEQYF

V: TRBV7-8
size: -
J: TRBJ2-7
CDR3: CASSLEPGTGMISYEQYF

V: TRBV10-3
size: -
J: TRBJ2-1
CDR3: CAISESGLAGGLRNEQFF

V: TRBV19
size: -
J: TRBJ2-1
CDR3: CASSATRDRFNEQFF

V: TRBV18
size: many
J: TRBJ2-6
CDR3: CASSSLGVSGANVLTF

V: TRBV11-3
size: -
J: TRBJ2-7
CDR3: CASSPRTGPSGEQYF